This record covers a single T cell receptor (beta chain). Its cognate antigen is unknown. This specimen comes from a study of blood T cells in healthy people across ages. Across the whole study: Per two T cells, about one barcoded beta molecule was captured through template switching. Broader study findings: Estimated diversity across one million T cells was deemed an underestimate. Getting older went along with TCR beta diversity per million T cells dropping roughly linearly.

Alongside a J-beta primer mix, a sample-barcoded 5' primer served in a second PCR lasting about 7 to 11 cycles. Each sample provided no less than 3 million CDR3-containing paired-end reads. Each CDR3 protein gets one entry after TCRdb re-called the 5' RACE reads with MiXCR. The sample holds fewer than 800,000 distinct CDR3 sequences, 45% to 50% seen once. The specimen sequenced was blood. The receptor's source is a woman aged 60-70 years in good health.

As DNA, the CDR3 is TGTGCCAGCAGAACGAAACGGGGGGCCAACTACAATGAGCAGTTCTTC. It translates to CASRTKRGANYNEQFF. This chain joins TRBV7-8 and TRBJ2-1; maybe TRBD2 (7 bases). CDR3 length equals 16 residues. Deletions cut 6 bases from V and 3 bases from J, with 18 bases between. Germline CDR1 is SGHVS and CDR2 is FQNEAQ.